One TCR beta chain is described in this entry. This entry is derived from a study of blood T cell repertoires in COVID-19. Study at large: Spain, Italy and the United States supplied samples that represented acute and convalescent COVID-19. The analysed material was cDNA or gDNA that came from T cells, B-cell-depleted T cells, or PBMCs.

CDR1 is SGHNT, CDR2 YYREEE, per germline (reference sequence). This CDR3 is 16 amino acids long. V shed 3 bases and J 1 base; nucleotides not matched to a gene: 7. Under the authors' procedure: Using reference gene primer amplification, nucleated cell counts were estimated. The repertoire was sequenced with immunoSEQ multiplex PCR; TCRdb's copy has only in-frame clones and lacks some. From that table come the V and J calls and clone size; the DNA was used to work out D and trimming. The table records 15,000 or so clones, 65% to 90% of them present only once. The clonotype originates from a man older than 75 with active COVID-19. The chain couples TRBV5-4 to TRBJ1-1, with 9 bases lining up with TRBD1. What was sequenced was peripheral blood. The CDR3 spells CASSSGRQGGNTEAFF. Here the CDR3 DNA reads TGTGCCAGCAGCTCAGGTAGACAGGGGGGGAACACTGAAGCTTTCTTT.